What follows are 8 T cell receptor beta chains derived from one specimen sequenced in a study of T cells after yellow fever vaccination. TCRdb re-called the 5' RACE reads through MiXCR, storing one row per CDR3 protein. The sample has about 550,000 distinct CDR3 sequences; over 15% are singletons. The sample here was PBMCs, taken 15 days after the yellow fever booster vaccination. These receptor sequences come from a man younger than 40 who received the YFV17D yellow fever vaccine.

This clonotype turned up a few times. The V gene is TRBV27, the J gene TRBJ1-2; D is unresolved. Germline lookup yields CDR1 MNHEY and CDR2 SMNVEV (reference sequence). The CDR3 is 16 residues long. The V end was cut by 0 bases, the J end by 3 bases, with 14 bases between. The CDR3 is CASSLSKLQGDYGYTF. For the CDR3, the DNA is TGTGCCAGCAGTTTATCGAAATTACAAGGAGACTATGGCTACACCTTC.

This clonotype was picked up a small number of times. V usage is TRBV20-1 and J usage is TRBJ2-1; the D call may be TRBD1 or TRBD2 (6 bases each). Trimming removed 3 bases at V and 8 bases at J, with 20 bases between. The V gene's germline CDR1 is DFQATT and CDR2 SNEGSKA (reference sequence). The CDR3 runs to 15 residues. In DNA, the CDR3 is TGCAGTGCTAGTTGGGCCCAGGGGACTTTAGATGAGCAGTTCTTC. This codes for CSASWAQGTLDEQFF.

CDR3 sequence (DNA): TGCGCCAGCAGCTTGGTCGAGACAGGGGGCTACGAGCAGTACTTC. Translating it yields CASSLVETGGYEQYF. The chain links TRBV5-1 to TRBJ2-7, with TRBD1 matching over 9 bases. Per the germline V gene, CDR1 is SGHRS and CDR2 is YFSETQ. This CDR3 has 15 amino acids. V was pared by 0 bases and J by 3 bases, with 4 bases of the junction left unmatched.

This clonotype was detected only a few times. The J gene is TRBJ2-1, the V gene TRBV5-4; 7 nucleotides align to TRBD2. J gave up 8 bases and V 1 base, and 15 bases lay outside the gene matches. The germline V gene encodes CDR1 SGHNT and CDR2 YYREEE (reference sequence). The CDR3 loop spans 17 amino acids. The CDR3: CASSLWLVRENAHEQFF. In DNA form, the CDR3 reads TGTGCCAGCAGCTTGTGGTTAGTGCGGGAGAACGCCCATGAGCAGTTCTTC.

Only a few counts were recorded for this clonotype. CDR3 sequence (DNA): TGTGCCAGCAGTTATTCTAGCGGATATACGCAGTATTTT. It is translated as CASSYSSGYTQYF. The chain couples TRBV7-2 to TRBJ2-3, with 7 positions matching TRBD2. Trimming at V came to 6 bases and at J to 7 bases, leaving 7 bases not matched to a gene. Germline-derived CDR1 and CDR2 are SGHTA and FQGNSA. This CDR3 region has 13 residues.

This clonotype was detected only a few times. This chain uses TRBV20-1 with TRBJ2-7; D may be TRBD1 or TRBD2 (5 bases each). V was shortened by 1 base and J by 5 bases, with 18 bases between the two germline ends. From germline, CDR1 is DFQATT and CDR2 SNEGSKA (reference sequence). The CDR3 length is 15 residues. The CDR3 sequence is CSARGGQTRSHEQYF. The CDR3 DNA reads as TGCAGTGCTAGAGGGGGCCAAACTAGGAGCCACGAGCAGTACTTC.

The rearrangement links TRBV5-1 to TRBJ2-1, with TRBD2 matching 10 bases. The germline V gene encodes CDR1 SGHRS and CDR2 YFSETQ. The junction had 6 bases not matched to a gene; V was cut back by 5 bases and J by 7 bases. There are 14 residues in the CDR3. The CDR3 is CASRNPSGSNEQFF. The CDR3 DNA reads TGCGCCAGCAGAAATCCTAGCGGGAGTAATGAGCAGTTCTTC.

J is TRBJ2-6 and V is TRBV5-1; 10 positions match TRBD2. After removal of 0 bases from V and 2 bases from J, the junction contained 2 bases not matched to a gene. This CDR3 has 17 residues. Germline values: CDR1 SGHRS, CDR2 YFSETQ. CDR3 amino acids: CASSLALAGAGANVLTF. CDR3 DNA: TGCGCCAGCAGCTTGGCGCTAGCGGGAGCTGGGGCCAACGTCCTGACTTTC.